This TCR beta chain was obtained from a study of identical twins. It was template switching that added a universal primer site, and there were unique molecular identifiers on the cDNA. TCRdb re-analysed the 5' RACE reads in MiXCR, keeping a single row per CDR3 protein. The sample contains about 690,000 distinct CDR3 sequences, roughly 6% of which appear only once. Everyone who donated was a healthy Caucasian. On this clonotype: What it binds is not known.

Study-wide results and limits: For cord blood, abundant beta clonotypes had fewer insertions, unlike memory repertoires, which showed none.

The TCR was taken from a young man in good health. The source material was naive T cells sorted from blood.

CDR3 protein: CASSLRSDQETQYF. DNA of the CDR3: TGCGCCAGCAGCTTGAGGTCAGACCAAGAGACCCAGTACTTC. This rearrangement joins TRBV5-1 to TRBJ2-5; D not certain. V lost 1 base, J lost 0 bases, and 7 bases lay in between. The CDR3 is made up of 14 amino acids. Germline V gene data show CDR1 as SGHRS and CDR2 as YFSETQ.